This T cell receptor beta chain was recovered during a study of T cells in Graves' hyperthyroidism and ophthalmopathy (dated by TCRdb to about 2019). Study-wide context: Peripheral blood samples were taken at initial diagnosis, before any treatment was given. According to the paper, TCR Vbeta CDR3 sequencing was carried out on some 130 peripheral blood samples, which came from under 50 ophthalmopathy, about 75 hyperthyroidism and roughly 17 progressor patients. TCR V-J signatures able to tell the groups apart were searched for in a discovery cohort of approximately 95 patients, of whom around 42 had Graves' ophthalmopathy and roughly 58 had stable Graves' hyperthyroidism. In several Graves' hyperthyroidism patients, the study also compared T-cell repertoires from thyroid tissue with T-cell repertoires from blood. After sampling, hyperthyroidism patients received methimazole starting at 30 mg daily, and ophthalmopathy patients received high-dose intravenous methylprednisolone. The 95 to 100 discovery patients were divided at random into training and test sets in a 7:3 ratio. Whether ophthalmopathy could be predicted prospectively was tested in an independent validation cohort made up of roughly 19 hyperthyroidism patients plus 17 patients who later progressed to ophthalmopathy. Broader findings and caveats from the paper: Sample size was not statistically predetermined, and investigators were not blinded to group allocation. A model built on a 13 V-J signature distinguished ophthalmopathy from stable hyperthyroidism, reaching roughly 88% sensitivity and approximately 83% specificity in cross-validation and 80%/75% in testing. Most expanded thyroid clonotypes (frequency above 0.001) were also detected in blood, a finding suggesting that blood repertoires may reflect thyroid immune responses. In validation, progression to ophthalmopathy was predicted by the model with roughly 71% sensitivity and around 75% specificity, a median of approximately 6.5 months before onset.

V lost 8 bases and J lost 6 bases, and the count of bases not matched to a germline gene is 21. The CDR1 and CDR2 encoded by the germline V gene (reference sequence) are LNHDA and SQIVND. The CDR3 contains 19 residues, cysteine and phenylalanine counted. Only the CDR3 part of the read is kept: 57 bases, read in frame from the first base. By its share of the sample, this clonotype is medium-sized (0.01 to 0.1%). The target of this receptor is not known. Within one base of it there is no much larger clone, and no base qualities were kept. The TCR beta CDR3 regions were amplified from RNA transcripts. A first-round RT-PCR of the TCR CDR3 used the HTBI primer set with the Qiagen OneStep RT-PCR kit. A second multiplex PCR round built the libraries, followed by size selection and purification. The libraries were sequenced on an Illumina HiSeq2000 using paired-end 100 bp reads. From the authors' description of their analysis: Raw data were processed with SOAPnuke, discarding reads with adapters, uncalled bases, mean Phred below 15, or no exact constant-primer or identifier match. COPE v1.2.5 was used to merge high-quality paired reads, and clonotypes were defined as unique nucleotide sequences. MiTCR v1.1 was used to align clonotypes to the IMGT TRBV, TRBD and TRBJ reference segments. Only V-J combinations with frequency above 0.0001, covering 99.2% of repertoires, were analysed. The TCS score was defined as the ratio of F50 (clonal expansion) to E x V (chaos), calculated using BLOSUM62-based TCRdist between CDR3 peptides within each V-J. Welch's t-statistics and random forest reduced some 510 V-J features to 10 to 15, which were used in a naive Bayes classifier (R e1071). The similarity between thyroid and blood repertoires was quantified using the Morisita-Horn index. Starting from the raw public reads, TCRdb applied fastp trimming at Q25, assembled clones with MiXCR and retained in-frame beta chains. Rows merge per CDR3 protein into single entries with the most common DNA and genes. The V and J calls were determined by TCRdb, not by the authors. The sample table holds 30,000 to 35,000 distinct CDR3 sequences, of which 52% were seen once. The ten most abundant clones make up 25% of the sample.

In the ophthalmopathy patients, disease was moderately to severely active, with a Clinical Activity Score of 3 or more, a NOSPECS grade of 4 or more, and a duration of less than 3 months. The study excluded patients with uncontrolled infections, other autoimmune diseases, pregnancy or lactation. Diagnoses were based on clinical symptoms, serum thyroxine and TRAb, thyroid ultrasound and orbital computed tomography. PBMCs were separated from over 9 ml of fresh peripheral blood using Ficoll-Paque density gradient centrifugation. Total RNA was extracted using Trizol reagent, and RNA quality was assessed on an Agilent 2100 Bioanalyzer.

The chain employs TRBV19 and TRBJ2-5; 13 bases in the middle match TRBD2. Sequenced sample: blood. This TCR was recovered from a woman between 35 and 50 years old with Graves' ophthalmopathy. CDR3 loop: CASSSPGTSGAESKKTQYF. The nucleotide sequence is given as TGTGCCAGTTCATCCCCCGGGACTAGCGGGGCGGAATCCAAGAAGACCCAGTACTTC.